This T cell receptor (beta chain) stems from a study of T cells in Graves' hyperthyroidism and ophthalmopathy (dated by TCRdb to the late 2010s). In terms of the full investigation: Peripheral blood was collected at initial diagnosis, before any treatment. A discovery cohort of about a hundred patients, about 43 with Graves' ophthalmopathy and approximately 55 with stable Graves' hyperthyroidism, was used to find distinguishing TCR V-J signatures. Prospective prediction of ophthalmopathy was tested in an independent validation cohort consisting of 18 to 20 hyperthyroidism patients and around 16 patients who later progressed to ophthalmopathy. The approximately 90 discovery patients were randomly split 7:3 into training and test sets. Thyroid tissue and blood T-cell repertoires from several Graves' hyperthyroidism patients were also compared in the study. After blood sampling, hyperthyroidism patients were treated with methimazole at a starting dose of 30 mg daily, and ophthalmopathy patients were treated with high-dose intravenous methylprednisolone. The paper describes TCR Vbeta CDR3 sequencing of 135 peripheral blood samples, made up of about 40 ophthalmopathy patients, 70 to 75 hyperthyroidism patients and 17 progressor patients.

The table lists this clonotype with many counts. The specificity of this receptor is unknown. Base qualities are missing; no much larger clone stands one base away. The TCR beta CDR3 regions were amplified from RNA transcripts. The first round of RT-PCR for the TCR CDR3 was performed with the HTBI primer set and the Qiagen OneStep RT-PCR kit. Libraries were constructed in a second round of multiplex PCR, after which size selection and purification were carried out. The libraries were sequenced on an Illumina HiSeq2000 using paired-end 100 bp reads. Processing in the source paper ran as follows. SOAPnuke was used to process the raw data, removing reads that contained adapters or uncalled bases, had a mean Phred below 15, or lacked an exact match to the constant primer or identifier. COPE v1.2.5 was used to merge the high-quality paired reads, and each unique nucleotide sequence was defined as a clonotype. MiTCR v1.1 was used to align clonotypes to the IMGT TRBV, TRBD and TRBJ reference segments. Only V-J combinations with frequency above 0.0001, covering 99% to 99.2% of repertoires, were analysed. The TCS score was defined as the ratio of F50 (clonal expansion) to E x V (chaos), calculated using BLOSUM62-based TCRdist between CDR3 peptides within each V-J. Welch's t-statistics and random forest reduced roughly 530 V-J features to 10 to 15, which were used in a naive Bayes classifier (R e1071). Using fastp at Q25 and MiXCR, TCRdb reprocessed the public reads and kept productive beta chains. Every CDR3 protein is listed once, alongside the most common genes and DNA of its rows. None of the V and J calls come from the authors' own analysis; TCRdb made them. The table for this sample lists a few hundred thousand distinct CDR3 sequences; 14% of them were counted only once. The ten largest clones capture around a sixth of the sample.

A patient counted as having stable Graves' hyperthyroidism if no progression to ophthalmopathy occurred over 18 months of follow-up. The hyperthyroidism patients were between 18 and 65 years old and newly diagnosed, with a disease duration of less than 2 months. Any patient with an uncontrolled infection, another autoimmune disease, pregnancy or lactation was excluded. Diagnoses relied on clinical symptoms, serum thyroxine and TRAb, thyroid ultrasound and orbital computed tomography. Ficoll-Paque density gradient centrifugation was used to isolate PBMCs from about 10 ml of fresh peripheral blood. Trizol reagent was used to extract total RNA, and RNA quality was then checked on an Agilent 2100 Bioanalyzer. Study-level results and caveats: A model built on a 13 V-J signature distinguished ophthalmopathy from stable hyperthyroidism, reaching roughly 88% sensitivity and around 81% specificity in cross-validation and 80%/75% in testing. No statistical method was used to fix the sample size in advance, and group allocation was not hidden from the investigators. During validation, the model predicted progression to ophthalmopathy a median of roughly six months ahead of onset, with more than 55% sensitivity and around 72% specificity. Most expanded thyroid clonotypes (frequency above 0.001) were also found in blood, which suggests that blood repertoires may mirror thyroid immune responses.

This receptor was identified in a woman under 30 with Graves' hyperthyroidism. The sequencing sample was made of blood.

The CDR3 here reads CSVAQGYGYTF. The DNA sequence is given as TGCAGCGTTGCCCAGGGTTATGGCTACACCTTC. This chain joins TRBV29-1 to TRBJ1-2, and TRBD1 may be the D gene, going by 5 matching bases. Trimming at the junction amounts to 4 bases on V and 5 bases on J, and the germline ends lie 8 bases apart. CDR1 SQVTM and CDR2 ANQGSEA were looked up in the germline V gene. The CDR3 starts with the cysteine, ends with the phenylalanine, and has 11 residues. The read is trimmed to its CDR3 DNA, 33 bases read in frame from base 1.